The present TCR beta chain was sequenced within a study of blood T cell repertoires in COVID-19. Across the whole study: Samples representing acute and convalescent COVID-19 were sourced from the United States, Italy and Spain. Sources were T cells, B-cell-depleted T cells, or PBMCs; the material itself was cDNA or gDNA.

Germline V lookup: CDR1 LGHNA, CDR2 YSLEER. Deletions cut 1 base from V and 0 bases from J, with 7 bases between. The CDR3 runs 14 residues. Original methodology: Amplification of reference gene primers was used by the study to estimate nucleated cell counts. Assay: immunoSEQ multiplex PCR; the TCRdb copy retains only in-frame clones and omits some. V and J calls and clone size are as listed in that table; D and trimming were resolved from the DNA. The sample holds about 130,000 clones; approximately 80% are singletons and the top ten take roughly 9.7%. The sample taken for sequencing was peripheral blood. This TCR was sampled from a man aged 40-55 years with active or convalescent COVID-19. This chain uses TRBV4-3 with TRBJ2-7, with D uncertain. DNA of the CDR3: TGCGCCAGCAGCCAAGGGGCAGTCTCCTACGAGCAGTACTTC. It specifies CASSQGAVSYEQYF.